This passage covers 15 T cell receptor beta chains from one sample sequenced in a study of T cell responses to AZD1222 COVID-19 vaccine. Assay used: immunoSEQ multiplex PCR; TCRdb lists only in-frame clones, some missing. Here the sample spans 75,000 or so clones, 85% to 95% being singletons. Sequencing used peripheral blood, obtained 28 days after the second AZD1222 dose. These receptors all stem from an adult who received the AZD1222 COVID-19 vaccine.

The chain carries TRBV5-1 and TRBJ2-3; D not resolved. Germline CDR1 and CDR2: SGHRS and YFSETQ. CDR3 length: 12 amino acids. The V gene lost 4 bases and the J gene lost 0 bases, with 3 bases spanning the gap. The CDR3 here is CASSPSTDTQYF. The CDR3 bases are TGCGCCAGCAGCCCCAGCACAGATACGCAGTATTTT.

The chain couples TRBV7-2 to TRBJ2-3; D may correspond to TRBD1 or TRBD2 (5 bases each). CDR1 and CDR2 from the germline V gene are SGHTA and FQGNSA. The CDR3 is 15 residues long. V was pared by 1 base and J by 1 base, with 9 bases between. As DNA, the CDR3 is TGTGCCAGCAGCTTAGGAGGGGTGGGCACAGATACGCAGTATTTT. This encodes CASSLGGVGTDTQYF.

V gene TRBV5-4 combines with J gene TRBJ1-2; 7 nucleotides match TRBD1. Trimming took 4 bases from V and 2 from J; bases not matched to a gene: 2. Germline-derived CDR1 and CDR2 are SGHNT and YYREEE (reference sequence). The CDR3 runs 13 residues. Here the CDR3 DNA reads TGTGCCAGCAGCAAGGGACAGAACTATGGCTACACCTTC. This sequence encodes CASSKGQNYGYTF.

This rearrangement joins TRBV19 to TRBJ1-1; weak D call: TRBD1 (6 bases). Germline assignment: CDR1 LNHDA and CDR2 SQIVND (reference sequence). V lost 8 bases to trimming and J lost 5 bases, with 12 bases between them. This CDR3 has 12 residues. The CDR3 here is CASYRVGTEAFF. The CDR3 nucleotides read TGTGCCAGTTACAGGGTTGGGACTGAAGCTTTCTTT.

In this sample, this clone turned up once. The chain joins TRBV27 to TRBJ2-3, with a tentative D call TRBD2 (6 bases). Trimming took 6 bases from V and 11 from J, leaving 24 bases between them. Germline V gives CDR1 MNHEY, CDR2 SMNVEV (reference sequence). CDR3 length: 15 amino acids. The CDR3 here is CASRKVAVVGGGQYF. CDR3 DNA sequence: TGTGCCAGCAGAAAGGTAGCGGTCGTGGGTGGAGGGCAGTATTTT.

This chain joins TRBV6-5 and TRBJ2-2, with a possible D match to TRBD1 (6 bases). CDR3 length equals 13 residues. Germline assignment: CDR1 MNHEY and CDR2 SVGAGI. Between the trimmed V and J ends, which lost 11 bases and 1 base, there was a span of 11 bases. The CDR3 is CAGKQGNTGELFF. The CDR3 DNA sequence: TGTGCCGGAAAACAGGGGAACACCGGGGAGCTGTTTTTT.

The rearrangement uses TRBV5-6 and TRBJ1-1; 11 bases agree with TRBD1. CDR1 is SGHDT, CDR2 YYEEEE, per germline. J was trimmed by 5 bases and V by 5 bases; bases with no gene match: 5. CDR3 length: 14 amino acids. In DNA form, the CDR3 reads TGTGCCAGCAGTCCGGACAGGGGGCGTACTGAAGCTTTCTTT. This sequence encodes CASSPDRGRTEAFF.

The rearrangement uses TRBV28 and TRBJ1-2, with unresolved D. Trimming took off 3 bases at V and 4 bases at J, with 9 bases between the two ends. The V gene's germline CDR1 is MDHEN and CDR2 SYDVKM. The CDR3 extends over 13 amino acids. The CDR3 DNA follows: TGTGCCAGCAGTTTGAAGGGCGGCTATGGCTACACCTTC. Translating gives CASSLKGGYGYTF.

This clone has a single count. The genes are TRBV6-5 and TRBJ1-1; perhaps TRBD1 as D (6 bases). V was cut by 3 bases and J by 5 bases, with 10 bases left in between. The CDR3 totals 13 residues. The germline V gene encodes CDR1 MNHEY and CDR2 SVGAGI. DNA for the CDR3: TGTGCCAGCAGTTATTACAGGGATACTGAAGCTTTCTTT. It specifies CASSYYRDTEAFF.

This chain joins TRBV3-1 (or the pseudogene TRBV3-2) and TRBJ1-1; D is undetermined. CDR3 length equals 13 residues. Germline V gene sequence: CDR1 LGHDT, CDR2 YNNKEL (reference sequence). Between the trimmed V and J ends, which lost 5 bases and 0 bases, there was a span of 7 bases. This chain's CDR3 is CASSSKLNTEAFF. Written as DNA, the CDR3 is TGTGCCAGCAGCTCCAAGCTGAACACTGAAGCTTTCTTT.

The V and J genes are TRBV19 and TRBJ1-2; maybe TRBD1 (6 bases). The germline V gene encodes CDR1 LNHDA and CDR2 SQIVND (reference sequence). V was cut by 7 bases and J by 4 bases, with 16 bases left in between. This CDR3 has 14 amino acids. Here the CDR3 DNA reads TGTGCCAGTAACCCAGGGGATCGGGGCTATGGCTACACCTTC. Translating gives CASNPGDRGYGYTF.

The chain couples TRBV18 to TRBJ1-4; 12 nucleotides agree with TRBD1. Germline V CDR1 and CDR2: KGHSH, LQKENI. The CDR3 has 16 residues. V gave up 2 bases and J gave up 7 bases; unmatched junction bases: 5. The CDR3 loop reads CASSPGTGGFGEKLFF. The CDR3, as DNA: TGTGCCAGCTCACCAGGGACAGGGGGCTTCGGTGAAAAACTGTTTTTT.

This sequence joins TRBV3-1 (or the pseudogene TRBV3-2) and TRBJ2-5, with 7 bases lining up with TRBD2. J gave up 5 bases and V 1 base, and 7 bases lay outside the gene matches. This CDR3 spans 15 amino acids. Germline-derived CDR1 and CDR2 are LGHDT and YNNKEL (reference sequence). The CDR3 here is CASSQGEGPRETQYF. CDR3 DNA sequence: TGTGCCAGCAGCCAAGGGGAGGGCCCTCGGGAGACCCAGTACTTC.

CDR3 nucleotides: TGTGCCAGCTCACCCGAAGAGACCCAGTACTTC. It encodes CASSPEETQYF. V gene TRBV18 combines with J gene TRBJ2-5; D is uncertain. The CDR3 totals 11 residues. In germline, CDR1 is KGHSH, CDR2 LQKENI. Trimming took 3 bases from V and 3 from J, leaving 2 bases between them.

The chain recombines TRBV7-9 with TRBJ2-1; D gene unclear. The CDR3 loop spans 17 amino acids. V was trimmed by 1 base and J by 0 bases, leaving 13 bases between them. Germline V gene data show CDR1 as SEHNR and CDR2 as FQNEAQ (reference sequence). The DNA of the CDR3 is TGTGCCAGCAGCTTAGAGTATCGCGGAAGCTCCTACAATGAGCAGTTCTTC. Translated, it gives CASSLEYRGSSYNEQFF.